This TCR beta chain was identified in a study of shared clonotypes between healthy human individuals. As for the study in general: CD4 naive and memory got three plates each, CD8 naive two, CD8 memory one.

Samples underwent the assay at deep level. Assay used: immunoSEQ multiplex PCR; TCRdb lists only in-frame clones, some missing. Of about 820,000 clones detected, over 90% appear once; the ten largest clones hold about 25%. Naive CD8 cells lacked CD45RO, underwent positive selection for CCR7 and left out terminally differentiated effector memory CD45RA+ cells. Study-wide results and caveats: In the sorted subsets, rarefaction showed sequencing was incomplete despite large depth. Blood was the only sampled material, and tissue repertoires likely differ.

With regard to this clone: Its antigen is unknown.

The CDR3 spans 15 residues. Germline loops: CDR1 WNHNN, CDR2 SYGVQD (reference sequence). The V end lost 0 bases, the J end lost 5 bases, and 14 bases lay between the germline ends. The chain joins TRBV10-1 to TRBJ2-7; D tentatively fits TRBD1 or TRBD2 (5 bases each). The sequenced sample consisted of naive CD8+ T cells sorted from blood. The receptor's source is a man in his thirties or forties in good health. The CDR3 DNA sequence: TGCGCCAGCAGTGAGTCGGGGACGAGGACGGACGAGCAGTACTTC. This translates into CASSESGTRTDEQYF.